The 31 T cell receptor beta chains given below trace back to one sample, sequenced in a study of cytomegalovirus exposure and HLA in healthy donors. PCR was performed using 60 Vbeta and 13 Jbeta primers. Sequencing used immunoSEQ multiplex PCR; TCRdb keeps in-frame clones, though not all of them. The sample shows 140,000 to 150,000 clones, around 82% of them seen only once. Sequencing was performed on PBMCs. Receptors were obtained from a female donor in good health and CMV-seronegative.

V gene TRBV5-4 combines with J gene TRBJ1-2, with TRBD1 as a possible D gene (6 bases). The CDR3 contains 14 residues. Per the germline V gene, CDR1 is SGHNT and CDR2 is YYREEE (reference sequence). The germline V and J ends were trimmed by 3 bases and 3 bases, with 12 bases remaining between them. The CDR3 spells CASSYGQSHYGYTF. The CDR3, as DNA: TGTGCCAGCAGCTATGGACAGTCTCACTATGGCTACACCTTC.

J is TRBJ2-1 and V is TRBV7-3; 8 nucleotides agree with TRBD1. Germline V gives CDR1 SGHTA, CDR2 FQGTGA. There are 12 residues in the CDR3. V lost 3 bases and J lost 10; bases outside the gene matches: 2. CDR3 DNA: TGTGCCAGCAGCTTTGGGACAGGCGAGCAGTTCTTC. As protein: CASSFGTGEQFF. The variable domain in full, with the rest retrieved from reference TRBV7-3 and TRBJ2-1, is GAGVSQTPSNKVTEKGKYVELRCDPISGHTALYWYRQSLGQGPEFLIYFQGTGAADDSGLPNDRFFAVRPEGSVSTLKIQRTERGDSAVYLCASSFGTGEQFFGPGTRLTVL.

This clone was seen once. This chain connects TRBV14 to TRBJ2-7; TRBD1 aligns across 10 bases. With V trimmed by 1 base and J by 5 bases, 8 bases remained unmatched. The CDR3 is made up of 16 amino acids. Germline CDR1 SGHDN, CDR2 FVKESK. CDR3 loop: CASSQGAGTGVNEQYF. DNA of the CDR3: TGTGCCAGCAGCCAAGGCGCCGGGACAGGGGTCAACGAGCAGTACTTC.

The chain employs TRBV5-1 and TRBJ1-2, with 11 bases aligning to TRBD1. This CDR3 spans 14 amino acids. The junction had 9 bases not matched to a gene; V was cut back by 4 bases and J by 10 bases. CDR1 and CDR2 from the germline V gene are SGHRS and YFSETQ. In nucleotides, the CDR3 is TGCGCCAGCAGCGAGAGCTTGGGACAGGGGGACTACACCTTC. This sequence encodes CASSESLGQGDYTF. The variable domain in full, with the rest retrieved from reference TRBV5-1 and TRBJ1-2, is KAGVTQTPRYLIKTRGQQVTLSCSPISGHRSVSWYQQTPGQGLQFLFEYFSETQRNKGNFPGRFSGRQFSNSRSEMNVSTLELGDSALYLCASSESLGQGDYTFGSGTRLTVV.

The chain has TRBV7-6 and TRBJ2-3; maybe TRBD1 (5 bases). The V gene's germline CDR1 is SGHVS and CDR2 FNYEAQ. Trimming left V 1 base short and J 4 bases short, with 9 bases between. CDR3 size: 14 residues. The CDR3 sequence is CASSLEQAADTQYF. CDR3 nucleotide sequence: TGTGCCAGCAGCTTAGAACAGGCGGCAGATACGCAGTATTTT.

The sample holds one count of this clone. The CDR3 DNA reads as TGTGCCAGCAGCGTAGCTCTACTAGCGGGAGACAATGAGCAGTTCTTC. Translation gives CASSVALLAGDNEQFF. The chain joins TRBV9 to TRBJ2-1; 11 bases fit TRBD2. Trimming removed 0 bases from V and 5 bases from J; junction bases left unmatched: 4. Germline-derived CDR1 and CDR2 are SGDLS and YYNGEE. The CDR3 contains 16 residues.

The chain joins TRBV19 to TRBJ2-7; 9 nucleotides agree with TRBD2. V lost 6 bases to trimming and J lost 3 bases; unmatched junction nucleotides: 9. There are 15 residues in the CDR3. The germline gives CDR1 LNHDA, CDR2 SQIVND (reference sequence). The CDR3 nucleotides are TGTGCCAGTAGGTTCACGGGACTAGCAAGCTACGAGCAGTACTTC. Its translation is CASRFTGLASYEQYF.

This clone turned up a few times. The CDR3 reads CASSQTTGEQFF. DNA for the CDR3: TGCGCCAGCAGCCAAACAACCGGGGAGCAGTTCTTC. This rearrangement joins TRBV4-1 to TRBJ2-1; no firm D call. Per germline, CDR1 MGHRA and CDR2 YSYEKL. V was trimmed by 2 bases and J by 10 bases, leaving 9 bases between them. The CDR3 runs to 12 residues.

As to this clone: Other DNA sequences in the sample encode the same CDR3. The CDR3 region has the DNA TGTGCCAGCAGTTTAGGACAGGGGAACACTGAAGCTTTCTTT. Protein product: CASSLGQGNTEAFF. The chain links TRBV28 to TRBJ1-1; 8 nucleotides line up with TRBD1. The CDR3 has 14 residues. The V and J ends lost 2 bases and 1 base, in that order; junction bases with no gene match: 0. In germline, CDR1 is MDHEN, CDR2 SYDVKM.

There are many counts of this clone. CDR3 in DNA: TGTGCCAGCAGCTTAGCTAACCGGGAACCCCTCCACTTT. Its protein product is CASSLANREPLHF. This sequence joins TRBV7-8 and TRBJ1-6; no reliable D call. The CDR3 contains 13 residues. V lost 0 bases to trimming and J lost 12 bases, with 9 bases between them. CDR1 and CDR2 from the germline V gene are SGHVS and FQNEAQ. Together with reference TRBV7-8 and TRBJ1-6, the CDR3 gives the full variable domain: GAGVSQSPRYKVAKRGQDVALRCDPISGHVSLFWYQQALGQGPEFLTYFQNEAQLDKSGLPSDRFFAERPEGSVSTLKIQRTQQEDSAVYLCASSLANREPLHFGNGTRLTVT.

The V call is TRBV28, the J call TRBJ1-5, with 10 nucleotides matching TRBD1. Per the germline V gene, CDR1 is MDHEN and CDR2 is SYDVKM. The CDR3 is 15 amino acids. Germline trimming cut 4 bases from V and 6 bases from J; bases unmatched to any gene: 6. DNA of the CDR3: TGTGCCAGCAGTTCAGGACAGGGGGTAACTCAGCCCCAGCATTTT. Translated: CASSSGQGVTQPQHF.

The J gene is TRBJ2-2, the V gene TRBV5-4; 7 bases match TRBD1. This CDR3 is 15 amino acids long. Germline values: CDR1 SGHNT, CDR2 YYREEE (reference sequence). Losses at the gene ends were 0 bases for V and 7 bases for J; bases not matched to a gene: 6. The CDR3, as DNA: TGTGCCAGCAGCTTGGGCAGGGGGTATGTCGGGGAGCTGTTTTTT. This codes for CASSLGRGYVGELFF.

With respect to this clone: Other nucleotide sequences in the sample specify the same CDR3. The chain uses TRBV7-2 and TRBJ1-3, with 7 bases fitting TRBD1. Losses at the gene ends were 9 bases for V and 1 base for J; bases not matched to a gene: 6. This CDR3 region has 14 residues. Germline CDR1 and CDR2: SGHTA and FQGNSA. The CDR3 coding sequence is TGTGCCAGTAGGTTGACAGGGTCTGGAAACACCATATATTTT. It yields the protein CASRLTGSGNTIYF.

This chain joins TRBV19 and TRBJ2-1; 11 positions agree with TRBD1. The germline gives CDR1 LNHDA, CDR2 SQIVND (reference sequence). With V trimmed by 10 bases and J by 5 bases, 4 bases remained unmatched. The CDR3 length is 13 residues. CDR3 sequence (DNA): TGTGCCATGGGACAGGGGGGGAACAATGAGCAGTTCTTC. It translates to CAMGQGGNNEQFF.

The chain links TRBV4-1 to TRBJ1-2, with D maybe TRBD1 (6 bases). Trimming took 1 base from V and 9 from J, leaving 18 bases between them. From germline, CDR1 is MGHRA and CDR2 YSYEKL. The CDR3 covers 15 residues. CDR3 region: CASSQGLQGSGRYTF. The CDR3 nucleotides read TGCGCCAGCAGCCAAGGCTTGCAGGGGTCGGGGCGCTACACCTTC.

The rearrangement joins TRBV5-1 to TRBJ2-7, with TRBD2 identical over 11 bases. The length of the CDR3 is 16 residues. The trim removed 2 bases at V and 2 bases at J, leaving 6 bases unmatched. CDR1 SGHRS and CDR2 YFSETQ come from the germline V gene. Here the CDR3 reads CASSFGGTSGTYEQYF. In DNA form, the CDR3 reads TGCGCCAGCAGCTTTGGAGGGACTAGCGGTACCTACGAGCAGTACTTC.

The chain has TRBV2 and TRBJ1-5; D ambiguous. The CDR3 is 14 amino acids. Trimming left V 4 bases short and J 2 bases short, with 9 bases between. Germline CDR1 is SNHLY and CDR2 is FYNNEI. CDR3 DNA: TGTGCCAGCAGTGGAGGGCTTGGCAATCAGCCCCAGCATTTT. This sequence encodes CASSGGLGNQPQHF.

The genes are TRBV18 and TRBJ2-6; possible D gene TRBD1, 5 bases. V was shortened by 3 bases and J by 0 bases, with 15 bases between the two germline ends. The CDR3 loop spans 18 amino acids. Germline CDR1 is KGHSH and CDR2 is LQKENI. The chain's CDR3 is CASSPLPGQVSGANVLTF. The CDR3 DNA follows: TGTGCCAGCTCACCGCTGCCAGGGCAAGTCTCTGGGGCCAACGTCCTGACTTTC.

The genes are TRBV30 and TRBJ1-5; maybe TRBD1 (5 bases). The germline V and J ends were trimmed by 4 bases and 3 bases, with 13 bases remaining between them. The CDR3 covers 14 residues. Per germline, CDR1 GTSNPN and CDR2 SVGIG (reference sequence). The CDR3 loop is CAWTRGGANQPQHF. The CDR3 DNA sequence: TGTGCCTGGACCAGAGGAGGGGCCAATCAGCCCCAGCATTTT.

The genes are TRBV6-5 and TRBJ1-5; D gene ambiguous. The CDR3 consists of 16 residues. V lost 0 bases, J lost 1 base, and 10 bases lay in between. Per germline, CDR1 MNHEY and CDR2 SVGAGI. The CDR3 reads CASSYSRRESNQPQHF. CDR3 bases: TGTGCCAGCAGTTACTCGAGGAGGGAAAGCAATCAGCCCCAGCATTTT.

The rearrangement links TRBV14 to TRBJ2-3; a weak D match, TRBD2 (6 bases). The length of the CDR3 is 15 residues. Trimming stripped 1 base from V and 8 bases from J, with 16 bases between. Germline V CDR1 and CDR2: SGHDN, FVKESK. The DNA for the CDR3 is TGTGCCAGCAGCCAAGGTAGCGCCCCCGGGGGTACGCAGTATTTT. This sequence encodes CASSQGSAPGGTQYF.

This clone was counted between two and nine times. The J gene is TRBJ1-1, the V gene TRBV5-4, with D hard to call. CDR3 size: 13 residues. Deletions cut 2 bases from V and 1 base from J, with 6 bases between. Germline CDR1 SGHNT, CDR2 YYREEE (reference sequence). CDR3 DNA: TGTGCCAGCAGCTTACGGGGGAACACTGAAGCTTTCTTT. Translation: CASSLRGNTEAFF.

The V gene is TRBV27, the J gene TRBJ1-6; possibly TRBD1 for D (5 bases). The V and J ends lost 6 bases and 9 bases respectively, with 18 bases between them. This CDR3 has 15 residues. Germline V CDR1 and CDR2: MNHEY, SMNVEV (reference sequence). The CDR3 loop is CASREDSQPFSPLHF. The CDR3 bases are TGTGCCAGCAGAGAAGACAGCCAGCCCTTTTCACCCCTCCACTTT.

This chain connects TRBV19 to TRBJ2-7, with TRBD2 identical over 10 bases. The V segment lost 7 bases and the J segment 1 base; nucleotides outside the gene matches: 16. Germline CDR1 LNHDA, CDR2 SQIVND (reference sequence). The CDR3 is 18 amino acids. CDR3 sequence: CASTASGLAGVGSYEQYF. CDR3 coding DNA: TGTGCCAGTACTGCCTCCGGTCTAGCGGGAGTAGGTTCCTACGAGCAGTACTTC.

The chain uses TRBV4-2 and TRBJ1-5, with a possible D match to TRBD1 (5 bases). This CDR3 spans 15 amino acids. V lost 5 bases and J 7 bases, leaving 18 bases between the germline ends. The germline CDR1 and CDR2 sequences are LGHNA and YNFKEQ. CDR3 sequence reads: CASSLFWGSEQPQHF. In DNA form, the CDR3 reads TGTGCCAGCAGCTTATTCTGGGGCTCGGAACAGCCCCAGCATTTT.

This clone was recorded a few times. CDR3 DNA: TGTGCCAGTAGTACCCCGGGACAGAGGTTACAGGGCTACACCTTC. It encodes CASSTPGQRLQGYTF. This chain links TRBV19 with TRBJ1-2; 7 bases are shared with TRBD1. The CDR3 length is 15 residues. The germline gives CDR1 LNHDA, CDR2 SQIVND (reference sequence). V was clipped by 4 bases and J by 8 bases; unmatched bases: 13.

The rearrangement links TRBV27 to TRBJ2-7; D is possibly TRBD1 (6 bases). V was clipped by 3 bases and J by 1 base, with 10 bases between them. Germline CDR1 MNHEY, CDR2 SMNVEV (reference sequence). The CDR3 is made up of 14 amino acids. CDR3: CASSFGGSSYEQYF. The CDR3 DNA follows: TGTGCCAGCAGTTTTGGGGGCAGTTCCTACGAGCAGTACTTC.

The chain combines TRBV4-1 with TRBJ1-6; maybe TRBD1 (5 bases). The CDR3 is 16 amino acids. V lost 2 bases to trimming and J lost 10 bases, with 18 bases between them. The germline V gene has CDR1 MGHRA and CDR2 YSYEKL. The CDR3 region has the DNA TGCGCCAGCAGCCAACCCCCGGAGGGGCGTAGATCACCCCTCCACTTT. Its protein is CASSQPPEGRRSPLHF.

The rearrangement joins TRBV6-5 to TRBJ2-2; 11 bases agree with TRBD2. This CDR3 has 16 residues. With V trimmed by 2 bases and J by 6 bases, 5 bases remained unmatched. Germline CDR1 and CDR2: MNHEY and SVGAGI. In DNA form, the CDR3 reads TGTGCCAGCAGTTACCTAGCGGGAGGCCCGCCCGGGGAGCTGTTTTTT. The encoded protein is CASSYLAGGPPGELFF.

The chain is built from TRBV4-1 and TRBJ1-4, with D uncertain. CDR3 size: 15 residues. Per germline, CDR1 MGHRA and CDR2 YSYEKL. V gave up 1 base and J gave up 0 bases, with 6 bases separating them. The CDR3 DNA sequence: TGCGCCAGCAGCCAAGTCTCAGCAACTAATGAAAAACTGTTTTTT. As protein: CASSQVSATNEKLFF.

The chain employs TRBV11-1 and TRBJ1-1; unclear D gene. Germline assignment: CDR1 SGHAT and CDR2 FQDESV (reference sequence). This CDR3 has 16 amino acids. Trimming shortened V by 4 bases and J by 4 bases, and 19 bases separated the two germline ends. Written as DNA, the CDR3 is TGTGCCAGCAGCTCTAGGACTGACTTGGTGGGCACTGAAGCTTTCTTT. Residues: CASSSRTDLVGTEAFF.